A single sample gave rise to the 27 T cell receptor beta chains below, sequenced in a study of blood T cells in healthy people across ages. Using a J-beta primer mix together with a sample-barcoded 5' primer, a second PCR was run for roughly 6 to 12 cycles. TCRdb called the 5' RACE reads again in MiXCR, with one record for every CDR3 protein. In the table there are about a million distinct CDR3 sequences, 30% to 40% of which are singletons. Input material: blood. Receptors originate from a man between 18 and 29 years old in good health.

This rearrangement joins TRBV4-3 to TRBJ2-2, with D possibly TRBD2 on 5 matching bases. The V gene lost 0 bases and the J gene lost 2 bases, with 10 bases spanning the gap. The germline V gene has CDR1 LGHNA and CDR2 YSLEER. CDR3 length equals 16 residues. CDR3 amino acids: CASSQESGLNTGELFF. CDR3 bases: TGCGCCAGCAGCCAAGAATCAGGACTCAACACCGGGGAGCTGTTTTTT.

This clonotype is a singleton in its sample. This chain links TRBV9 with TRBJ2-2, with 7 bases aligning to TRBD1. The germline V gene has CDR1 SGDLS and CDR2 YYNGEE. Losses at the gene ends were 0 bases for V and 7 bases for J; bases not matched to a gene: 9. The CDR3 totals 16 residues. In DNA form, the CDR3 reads TGTGCCAGCAGCGTAGGGAGGAGACAGGGAGACGGGGAGCTGTTTTTT. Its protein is CASSVGRRQGDGELFF.

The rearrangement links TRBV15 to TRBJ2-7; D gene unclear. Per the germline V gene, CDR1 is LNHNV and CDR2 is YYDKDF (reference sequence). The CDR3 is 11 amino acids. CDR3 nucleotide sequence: TGTGTCGAGGTGAATCCCTACGAGCAGTACTTC. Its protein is CVEVNPYEQYF.

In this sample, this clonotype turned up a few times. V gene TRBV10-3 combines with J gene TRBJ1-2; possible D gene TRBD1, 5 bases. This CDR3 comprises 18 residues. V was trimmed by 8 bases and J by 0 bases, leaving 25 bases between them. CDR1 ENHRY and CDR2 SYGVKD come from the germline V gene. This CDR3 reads CAIPDHYRQGATNYGYTF. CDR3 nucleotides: TGTGCCATCCCCGACCATTACAGGCAAGGAGCAACTAACTATGGCTACACCTTC.

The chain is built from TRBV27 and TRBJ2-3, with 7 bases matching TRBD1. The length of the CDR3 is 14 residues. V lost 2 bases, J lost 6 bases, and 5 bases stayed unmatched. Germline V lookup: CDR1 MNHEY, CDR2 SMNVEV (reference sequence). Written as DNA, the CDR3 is TGTGCCAGCAGTTTAAAGGGGGCAGTGGATACGCAGTATTTT. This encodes CASSLKGAVDTQYF.

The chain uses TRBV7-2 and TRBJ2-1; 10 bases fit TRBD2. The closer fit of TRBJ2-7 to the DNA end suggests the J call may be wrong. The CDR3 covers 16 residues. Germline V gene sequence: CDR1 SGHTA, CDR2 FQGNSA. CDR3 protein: CASSLTSGVSYNEQYF. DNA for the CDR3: TGTGCCAGCAGCCTCACTAGCGGGGTATCCTACAATGAGCAGTACTTC.

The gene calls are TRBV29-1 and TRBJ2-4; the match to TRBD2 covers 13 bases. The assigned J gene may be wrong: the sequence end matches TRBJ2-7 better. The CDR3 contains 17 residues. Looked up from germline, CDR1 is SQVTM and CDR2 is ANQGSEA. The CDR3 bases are TGCAGCGTTGAAGAGGTGTCAGGGACTAGCGGGATAGGCGAGCAGTACTTC. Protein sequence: CSVEEVSGTSGIGEQYF.

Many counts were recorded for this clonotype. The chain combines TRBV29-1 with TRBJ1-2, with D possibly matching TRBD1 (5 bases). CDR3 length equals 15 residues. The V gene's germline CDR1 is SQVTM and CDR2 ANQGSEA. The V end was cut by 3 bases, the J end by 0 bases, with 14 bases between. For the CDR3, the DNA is TGCAGCGTTGACCGTAGGGGATCTGCTAACTATGGCTACACCTTC. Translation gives CSVDRRGSANYGYTF. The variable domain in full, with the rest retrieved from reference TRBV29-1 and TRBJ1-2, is SAVISQKPSRDICQRGTSLTIQCQVDSQVTMMFWYRQQPGQSLTLIATANQGSEATYESGFVIDKFPISRPNLTFSTLTVSNMSPEDSSIYLCSVDRRGSANYGYTFGSGTRLTVV.

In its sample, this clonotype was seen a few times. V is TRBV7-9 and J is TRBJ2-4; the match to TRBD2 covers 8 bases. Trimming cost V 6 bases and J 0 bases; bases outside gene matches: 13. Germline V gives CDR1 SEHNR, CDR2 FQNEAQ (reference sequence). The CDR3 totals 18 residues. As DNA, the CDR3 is TGTGCCAGCAGATCAGGGGTCGCGGGAGGTCTAGCCAAAAACATTCAGTACTTC. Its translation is CASRSGVAGGLAKNIQYF.

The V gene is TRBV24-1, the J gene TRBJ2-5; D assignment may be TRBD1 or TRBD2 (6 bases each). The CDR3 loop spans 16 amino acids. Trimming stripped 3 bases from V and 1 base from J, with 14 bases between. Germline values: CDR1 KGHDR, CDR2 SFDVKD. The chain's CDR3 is CATSDGGGGTQETQYF. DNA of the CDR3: TGTGCCACCAGTGATGGAGGAGGGGGAACCCAAGAGACCCAGTACTTC.

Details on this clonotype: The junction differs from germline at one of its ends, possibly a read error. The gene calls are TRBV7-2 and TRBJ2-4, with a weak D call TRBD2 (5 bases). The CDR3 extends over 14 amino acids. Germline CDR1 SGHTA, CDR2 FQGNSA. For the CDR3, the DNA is TGTGCCAGCAGCTTAGCGCTAGCCAAAAACATTCAGCACTTC. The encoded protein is CASSLALAKNIQHF.

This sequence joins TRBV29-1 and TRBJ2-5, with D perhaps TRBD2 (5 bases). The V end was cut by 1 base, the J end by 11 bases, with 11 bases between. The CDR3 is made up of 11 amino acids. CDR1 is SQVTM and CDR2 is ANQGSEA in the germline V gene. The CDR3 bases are TGCAGCGTTGAAGGAAGGGAGCGGCAGTACTTC. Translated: CSVEGRERQYF.

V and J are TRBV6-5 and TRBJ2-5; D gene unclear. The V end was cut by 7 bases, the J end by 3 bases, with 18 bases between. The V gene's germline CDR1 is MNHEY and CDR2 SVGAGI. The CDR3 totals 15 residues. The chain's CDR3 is CASTTFFGSEETQYF. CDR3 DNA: TGTGCCAGCACAACTTTCTTCGGGTCTGAAGAGACCCAGTACTTC.

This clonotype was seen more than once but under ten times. The CDR3 region has the DNA TGTGCCAGCAGTTCAACGAGCGACGGTGGGCCCCAGCATTTT. Its protein is CASSSTSDGGPQHF. V gene TRBV27 combines with J gene TRBJ1-5; no clear D. The ends were cut back, 4 bases at V and 9 bases at J, with 16 bases in the middle. Per germline, CDR1 MNHEY and CDR2 SMNVEV (reference sequence). The CDR3 runs to 14 residues.

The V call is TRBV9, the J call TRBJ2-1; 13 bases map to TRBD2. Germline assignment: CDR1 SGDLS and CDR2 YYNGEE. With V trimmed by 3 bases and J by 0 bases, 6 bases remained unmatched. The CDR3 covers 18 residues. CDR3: CASSGLAGGHSSYNEQFF. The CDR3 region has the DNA TGTGCCAGCAGCGGACTAGCGGGGGGCCATTCCTCCTACAATGAGCAGTTCTTC.

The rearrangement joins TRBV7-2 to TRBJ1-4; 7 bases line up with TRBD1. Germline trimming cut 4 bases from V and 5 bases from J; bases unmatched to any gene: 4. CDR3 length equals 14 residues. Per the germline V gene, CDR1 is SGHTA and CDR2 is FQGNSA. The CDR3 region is CASSSTGQNEKLFF. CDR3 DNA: TGTGCCAGCAGCTCTACGGGACAGAATGAAAAACTGTTTTTT.

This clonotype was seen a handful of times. The CDR3 nucleotides read TGTGCCAGCAGCTTAGGCGGGGCCTATAACTATGGCTACACCTTC. Encoded protein: CASSLGGAYNYGYTF. This chain links TRBV7-9 with TRBJ1-2, with D possibly matching TRBD1 (5 bases). Germline values: CDR1 SEHNR, CDR2 FQNEAQ (reference sequence). The ends were cut back, 1 base at V and 1 base at J, with 10 bases in the middle. There are 15 residues in the CDR3.

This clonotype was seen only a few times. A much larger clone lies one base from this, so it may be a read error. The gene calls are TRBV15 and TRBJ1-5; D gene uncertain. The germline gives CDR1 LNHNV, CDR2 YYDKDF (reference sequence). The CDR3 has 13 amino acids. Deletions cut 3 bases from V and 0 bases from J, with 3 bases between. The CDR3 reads CATSSDSNQPQHF. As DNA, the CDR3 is TGTGCCACCAGCAGTGATAGCAATCAGCCCCAGCATTTT.

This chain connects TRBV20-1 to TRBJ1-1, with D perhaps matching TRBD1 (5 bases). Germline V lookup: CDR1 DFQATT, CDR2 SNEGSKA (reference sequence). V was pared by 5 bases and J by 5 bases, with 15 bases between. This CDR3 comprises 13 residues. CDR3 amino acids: CSAGDGGSTEAFF. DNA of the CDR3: TGCAGTGCTGGGGACGGGGGGAGTACTGAAGCTTTCTTT.

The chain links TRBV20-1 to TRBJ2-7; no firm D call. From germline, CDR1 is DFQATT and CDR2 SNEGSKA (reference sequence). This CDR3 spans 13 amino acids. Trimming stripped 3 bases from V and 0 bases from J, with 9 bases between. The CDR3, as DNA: TGCAGTGCTAGCAGTGAAAACTCCTACGAGCAGTACTTC. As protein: CSASSENSYEQYF.

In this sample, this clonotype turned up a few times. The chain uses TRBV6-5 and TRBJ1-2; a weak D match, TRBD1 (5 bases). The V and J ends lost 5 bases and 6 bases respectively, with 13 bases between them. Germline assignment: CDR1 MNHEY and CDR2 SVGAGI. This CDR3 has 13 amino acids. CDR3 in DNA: TGTGCCAGCAGTAGGGACTTGGACCATGGCTACACCTTC. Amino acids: CASSRDLDHGYTF.

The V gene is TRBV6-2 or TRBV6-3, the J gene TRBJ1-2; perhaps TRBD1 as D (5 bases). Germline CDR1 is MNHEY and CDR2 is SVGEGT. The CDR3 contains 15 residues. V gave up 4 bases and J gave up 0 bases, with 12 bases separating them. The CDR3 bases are TGTGCCAGCAGTTCCACAGGCATCCCTAACTATGGCTACACCTTC. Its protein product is CASSSTGIPNYGYTF.

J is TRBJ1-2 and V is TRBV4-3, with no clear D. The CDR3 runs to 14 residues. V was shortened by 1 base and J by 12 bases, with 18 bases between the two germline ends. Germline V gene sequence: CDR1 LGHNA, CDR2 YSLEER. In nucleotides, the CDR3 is TGCGCCAGCAGCCAAGTACCCACGATTGCAGACAACACCTTC. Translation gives CASSQVPTIADNTF.

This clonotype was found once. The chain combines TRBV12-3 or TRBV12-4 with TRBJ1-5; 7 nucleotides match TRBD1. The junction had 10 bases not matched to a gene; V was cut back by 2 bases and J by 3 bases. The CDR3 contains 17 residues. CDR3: CASSLPFIGTDNQPQHF. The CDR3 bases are TGTGCCAGCAGTTTACCCTTCATCGGGACAGACAATCAGCCCCAGCATTTT.

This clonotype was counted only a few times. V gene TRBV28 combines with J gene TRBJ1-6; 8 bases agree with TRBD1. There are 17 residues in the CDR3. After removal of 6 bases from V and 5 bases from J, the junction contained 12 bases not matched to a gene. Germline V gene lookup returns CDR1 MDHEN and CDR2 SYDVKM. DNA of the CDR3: TGTGCCAGCAGCAGTATAGGGGACAGGCTAAATAATTCACCCCTCCACTTT. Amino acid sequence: CASSSIGDRLNNSPLHF.

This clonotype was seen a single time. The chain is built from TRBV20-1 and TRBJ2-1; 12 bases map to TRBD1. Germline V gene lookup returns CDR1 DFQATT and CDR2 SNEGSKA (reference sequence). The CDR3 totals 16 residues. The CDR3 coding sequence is TGCCAGACGGGACAGGGGGCACCGACCCCCTACAATGAGCAGTTCTTC. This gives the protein CQTGQGAPTPYNEQFF.

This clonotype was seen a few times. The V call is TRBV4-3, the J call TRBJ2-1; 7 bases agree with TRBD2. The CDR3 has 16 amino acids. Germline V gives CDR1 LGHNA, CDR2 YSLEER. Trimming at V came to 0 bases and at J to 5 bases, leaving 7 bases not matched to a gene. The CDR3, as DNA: TGCGCCAGCAGCCAAGATCGTGGCGGGGGAGACAATGAGCAGTTCTTC. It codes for CASSQDRGGGDNEQFF.